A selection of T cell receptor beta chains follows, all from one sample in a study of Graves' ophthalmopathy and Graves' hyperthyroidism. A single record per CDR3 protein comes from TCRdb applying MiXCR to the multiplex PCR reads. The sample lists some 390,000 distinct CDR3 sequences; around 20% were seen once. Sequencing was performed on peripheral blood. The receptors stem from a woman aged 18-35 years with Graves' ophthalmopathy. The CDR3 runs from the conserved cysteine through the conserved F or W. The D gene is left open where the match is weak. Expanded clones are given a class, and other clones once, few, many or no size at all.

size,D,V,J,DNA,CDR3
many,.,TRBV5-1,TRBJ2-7,TGCGCCAGCAGCTCGGATGACGGGCCTCATAGTCCGCAGTACTTC,CASSSDDGPHSPQYF
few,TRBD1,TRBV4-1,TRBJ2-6,TGCGCCAGCAGCCAACCGGGACAGGGGGTTGCTGGGGCCAACGTCCTGACTTTC,CASSQPGQGVAGANVLTF
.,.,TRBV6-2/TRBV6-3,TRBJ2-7,TGTGCCAGCAGTTGGCTGTCCAGTGACACCGGGGAGCAGTACTTC,CASSWLSSDTGEQYF
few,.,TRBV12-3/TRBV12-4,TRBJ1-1,TGTGCCAGCAGTAACAGCGCGAGGATTATGAACACTGAAGCTTTCTTT,CASSNSARIMNTEAFF
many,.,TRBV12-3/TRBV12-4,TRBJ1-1,TGTGCCAGCCTTCCCCTATCAGGAGTGGCTGAAGCTTTCTTT,CASLPLSGVAEAFF
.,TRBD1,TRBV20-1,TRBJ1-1,TGCAGTGCTAGAGAGGAGAGACAGGGGAACACTGAAGCTTTCTTT,CSAREERQGNTEAFF
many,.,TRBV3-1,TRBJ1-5,TGTGCCAGCAGCCGAAACACAGGGAATCAGCCCCAGCATTTT,CASSRNTGNQPQHF
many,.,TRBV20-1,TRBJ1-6,TGCAGTGCTAGAGATCCGGGCAAACCCCTATATAATTCACCCCTCCACTTT,CSARDPGKPLYNSPLHF
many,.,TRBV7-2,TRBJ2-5,TGTGCCAGCAGCTTAGTCGGGGGTATCCAAGAGACCCAGTACTTC,CASSLVGGIQETQYF
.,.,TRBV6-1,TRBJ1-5,TGTGCCAGCTCAATAGAGCAGTATAGCAATCAGCCCCAGCATTTT,CASSIEQYSNQPQHF
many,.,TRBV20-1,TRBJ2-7,TGCAGTGCTAGAGATTGGCAGGGAGGCTACGAGCAGTACTTC,CSARDWQGGYEQYF
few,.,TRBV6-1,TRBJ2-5,TGTGCCAGCAGCCTTAGGCCGAGAAGGGACCAAGAGACCCAGTACTTC,CASSLRPRRDQETQYF
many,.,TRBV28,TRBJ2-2,TGTGCCAGCAGACCACAAGGGACCGGGGAGCTGTTTTTT,CASRPQGTGELFF
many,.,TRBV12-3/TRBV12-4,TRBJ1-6,TGTGCCAGCAGCGTCCTCGGCGGTGTGGCAAAATCACCCCTCCACTTT,CASSVLGGVAKSPLHF
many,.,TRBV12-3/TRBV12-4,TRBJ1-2,TGTGCCAGCAGTTTAGTGTCAGCTTCTAACTATGGCTACACCTTC,CASSLVSASNYGYTF
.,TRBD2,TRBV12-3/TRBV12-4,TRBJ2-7,TGTGCCAGCAGTTTCCGACTAGCGGACCCCTACGAGCAGTACTTC,CASSFRLADPYEQYF
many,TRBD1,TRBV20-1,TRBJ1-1,TGCAGTGCCCCACCCTCGGGACAGGGAGGATCGAACACTGAAGCTTTCTTT,CSAPPSGQGGSNTEAFF
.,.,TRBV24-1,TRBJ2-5,TGTGCCACCAGTGACACCGGGACGTATGAAGAGACCCAGTACTTC,CATSDTGTYEETQYF
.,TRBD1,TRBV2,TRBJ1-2,TGTGCCATGGCCGGGACAGGGGGCGGAGATGGCTACACCTTC,CAMAGTGGGDGYTF
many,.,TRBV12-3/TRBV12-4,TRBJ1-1,TGTGCCAGCAGGTCGTCGTTAGGGGAGAAGGGGAACACTGAAGCTTTCTTT,CASRSSLGEKGNTEAFF
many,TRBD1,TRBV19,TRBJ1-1,TGTGCCAGGCCGACAGGGGGAAAGACTGAAGCTTTCTTT,CARPTGGKTEAFF
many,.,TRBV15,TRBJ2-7,TGTGCCACCAGCAGAGATGGTCGGGGGCCTACCTACGAGCAGTACTTC,CATSRDGRGPTYEQYF
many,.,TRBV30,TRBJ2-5,TGTGCCTGGAGTGTAACGCAGCAAGAGACCCAGTACTTC,CAWSVTQQETQYF
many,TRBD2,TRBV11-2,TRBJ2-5,TGTGCCAGCAGCCCCTACCCTAGCGGGAGTAGAGAGACCCAGTACTTC,CASSPYPSGSRETQYF
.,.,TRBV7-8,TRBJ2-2,TGTGCCAGCAGCTTAGTGAGGAGTACGAACACCGGGGAGCTGTTTTTT,CASSLVRSTNTGELFF